This T cell receptor beta chain was observed in a study of OX40 agonist ivuxolimab in advanced cancers. As for the study more broadly: Ivuxolimab, which targeted the costimulatory receptor OX40 (CD134), was an agonistic, fully human IgG2 monoclonal antibody. Intravenous ivuxolimab was administered to patients every 2 weeks at six dose levels: 0.01, 0.1, 0.3, 1.5, 3 and 10 mg/kg. Of the roughly 53 patients in dose escalation, around 20 had hepatocellular carcinoma, about 15 had melanoma, 9 had renal cell carcinoma and 9 had head and neck cancer. The dose-escalation cohort was around 83% male with a mean age of roughly 62 years, ranging from about 23 to 85. Prior anti-PD-1, anti-PD-L1 or anti-CTLA-4 therapy was permitted, and 30% to 45% of dose-escalation patients had received checkpoint inhibitors. Three dose-escalation patients achieved partial responses, one with hepatocellular carcinoma and two with cutaneous melanoma. The purpose of peripheral TCRbeta sequencing was to test whether ivuxolimab changed TCR sequence diversity and led to clonal T-cell expansion. The monotherapy dose-escalation portion (N ≈ 57 patients) of the phase I ivuxolimab trial is reported in the paper. The paper as a whole reports these results and caveats: Low levels of normalized T-cell clonal expansion were also seen in some patients who did not respond. The antigen specificity of the clonally expanded peripheral T cells was not determined. After ivuxolimab, more expanded clones were found on average in CD8+ T cells than in CD4+ T cells. Partial responders in the 0.1-3.0 mg/kg groups had among the lowest normalized peripheral clonal expansion, especially among CD8+ T cells. Clonal expansion of both CD4+ and CD8+ blood T cells was observed from baseline to week 6 at doses 0.1 to 3.0 mg/kg.

Germline trimming amounts to 1 base on V and 4 bases on J, with 12 as the count of junction bases outside the gene matches. The CDR3 numbers 19 residues from cysteine through phenylalanine. The retained sequence is limited to the CDR3, 57 bases, with the frame set at the first base. CDR1 SGHTS and CDR2 YDEGEE are derived from the germline V gene. Remarks on this clone: It has no known antigen specificity. No base quality values were provided; no much bigger clone lies one nucleotide off.

For sequencing of the TCRbeta CDR3 region, genomic DNA was extracted from the sorted cells. The immunoSEQ Assay was used for sequencing of TCRbeta CDR3 regions. Drawn from immuneACCESS, this table holds only the in-frame rearrangements with V and J called that TCRdb kept. Clones are partly lost; checked studies trace under half to an unresolved V gene and leave the rest unexplained. The sample table lists 65,000 to 90,000 clones, more than 75% of them with a count of one. Jointly, the top ten make up 4.5% to 6% of the sample. The trial excluded patients who had a history of autoimmune disease or were on systemic immunosuppression. In every dose cohort, peripheral blood was drawn for TCR sequencing at baseline, cycle 4 day 1, and cycle 7 day 1. The samples were drawn from a first-in-human, open-label, multicenter phase I dose-escalation trial of ivuxolimab. Adults with locally advanced or metastatic melanoma, renal cell carcinoma, hepatocellular carcinoma or head and neck squamous cell carcinoma were enrolled in the trial. Before TCR sequencing, CD4+ and CD8+ T cells were separately sorted from peripheral blood.

Sequencing used CD4+ or CD8+ T cells sorted from blood, obtained in a trial of the OX40 agonist ivuxolimab. The V and J genes are TRBV5-8 and TRBJ2-1; the central 12 bases match TRBD2. This receptor was obtained from an adult with an advanced solid tumor such as melanoma, head and neck, liver or kidney cancer. Here the CDR3 is given as CASSLIVGLAGGPYNEQFF. The nucleotide sequence reads as follows: TGTGCCAGCAGCTTGATAGTAGGTCTAGCGGGGGGGCCGTACAATGAGCAGTTCTTC.